Listed here is a single T cell receptor beta chain. The method was immunoSEQ multiplex PCR; TCRdb's version includes in-frame clones alone and lacks a portion of them. The sample shows fewer than 110,000 clones, about 80% of them seen only once. This record belongs to a study of T cell clones after liver transplantation. From germline, CDR1 is MDHEN and CDR2 SYDVKM. The CDR3 has 17 residues. V trimming: 6 bases; J trimming: 5 bases; junction bases outside the gene matches: 16. The chain couples TRBV28 to TRBJ2-1; 7 nucleotides match TRBD2. This specimen consisted of CD4+ T cells from blood, obtained 47 months after liver transplant. This sequence was found in a human patient who received a liver transplant. A share of the T cells may be of graft donor origin. This CDR3 reads CASSPAGLAEIHNEQFF. The CDR3 bases are TGTGCCAGCAGCCCGGCGGGCCTAGCGGAAATCCACAATGAGCAGTTCTTC.